These 11 T cell receptor beta chains originate from one sample sequenced in a study of post-analysis software for immune sequencing data. Study results and limitations: About five TRBV segments were more frequent in patients than controls; TRBV5-6, TRBV5-1 and TRBV20-1 belonged to this group.

The library was made from cDNA and included unique molecular identifiers. TCRdb redid the calling of the PCR reads with MiXCR, one entry per CDR3 protein. Counted here are some 690,000 distinct CDR3 sequences, roughly 27% occurring once; the ten biggest clones make up more than 0.45%. These receptors lack a known antigen. Sequenced sample: blood. The receptors shown here come from a girl between 5 and 17 years old with multiple sclerosis.

In this sample, this clonotype turned up a few times. V is TRBV29-1 and J is TRBJ2-7; no firm D call. This CDR3 is 15 amino acids long. Trimming took 0 bases from V and 3 from J, leaving 15 bases between them. Germline values: CDR1 SQVTM, CDR2 ANQGSEA. The CDR3 loop is CSVEEARWGLYEQYF. The CDR3 bases are TGCAGCGTTGAAGAGGCCCGATGGGGTCTCTACGAGCAGTACTTC.

This clonotype was seen a few times. The V gene is TRBV29-1, the J gene TRBJ2-3; a possible D gene is TRBD2 (6 bases). Germline V gene sequence: CDR1 SQVTM, CDR2 ANQGSEA. The V end lost 2 bases, the J end lost 2 bases, and 14 bases lay between the germline ends. CDR3 length: 15 amino acids. Here the CDR3 DNA reads TGCAGCGTTGAAAGGCGGGGACCTCTCACAGATACGCAGTATTTT. It yields the protein CSVERRGPLTDTQYF.

The chain combines TRBV6-5 with TRBJ2-5; a weak D match, TRBD1 (5 bases). The V gene lost 2 bases and the J gene lost 7 bases, with 11 bases spanning the gap. The CDR3 runs to 13 residues. The germline V gene has CDR1 MNHEY and CDR2 SVGAGI. The CDR3 reads CASSYKGDTTQYF. The CDR3 nucleotides are TGTGCCAGCAGTTACAAAGGGGATACGACCCAGTACTTC.

This chain links TRBV3-1 with TRBJ1-6; D unresolved. This CDR3 has 17 residues. V lost 0 bases to trimming and J lost 0 bases, with 9 bases between them. The germline V gene encodes CDR1 LGHDT and CDR2 YNNKEL (reference sequence). In DNA form, the CDR3 reads TGTGCCAGCAGCCAAGACGCCGCTAGCTCCTATAATTCACCCCTCCACTTT. It is translated as CASSQDAASSYNSPLHF.

The chain is built from TRBV10-3 and TRBJ1-4; 7 bases line up with TRBD1. Losses at the gene ends were 9 bases for V and 12 bases for J; bases not matched to a gene: 7. The CDR3 is 11 residues long. In germline, CDR1 is ENHRY, CDR2 SYGVKD. CDR3 nucleotides: TGTGCCATTGGGACAGACGAAGAACTGTTTTTT. Protein sequence: CAIGTDEELFF.

This rearrangement joins TRBV2 to TRBJ2-2; possible D gene TRBD1, 5 bases. This CDR3 is 14 amino acids long. Germline values: CDR1 SNHLY, CDR2 FYNNEI. V was trimmed by 6 bases and J by 4 bases, leaving 12 bases between them. The CDR3 DNA reads TGTGCCAGCAGCCGTAAGCAGGGCACCGGGGAGCTGTTTTTT. Translated: CASSRKQGTGELFF.

The chain links TRBV5-6 to TRBJ2-1, with D possibly matching TRBD1 (6 bases). The CDR3 has 15 residues. Germline V gives CDR1 SGHDT, CDR2 YYEEEE. V was cut by 5 bases and J by 3 bases, with 15 bases left in between. The CDR3 reads CASRRAGALYNEQFF. The CDR3 DNA follows: TGTGCCAGCAGACGTGCAGGGGCCCTCTACAATGAGCAGTTCTTC.

V and J are TRBV4-2 and TRBJ2-3; either TRBD1 or TRBD2 may supply D (5 bases each). Trimming stripped 0 bases from V and 2 bases from J, with 12 bases between. The CDR3 consists of 16 residues. Germline CDR1 is LGHNA and CDR2 is YNFKEQ. As DNA, the CDR3 is TGTGCCAGCAGCCAAGATAGAGAGGGGATCACAGATACGCAGTATTTT. Protein: CASSQDREGITDTQYF.

This clonotype has a handful of counts. The J gene is TRBJ2-7, the V gene TRBV12-3 or TRBV12-4; no clear D. There are 13 residues in the CDR3. The V end was cut by 3 bases, the J end by 3 bases, with 9 bases between. CDR3 sequence: CASSLVAHYEQYF. The CDR3 DNA reads TGTGCCAGCAGTTTGGTAGCCCACTACGAGCAGTACTTC.

There are many counts of this clonotype. The genes are TRBV29-1 and TRBJ2-7, with 9 positions matching TRBD1. CDR1 and CDR2 from the germline V gene are SQVTM and ANQGSEA. The trim removed 4 bases at V and 3 bases at J, leaving 7 bases unmatched. The CDR3 has 14 residues. The DNA for the CDR3 is TGCAGCGTTGGGGGACAGGGTCGATTCTACGAGCAGTACTTC. Its translation is CSVGGQGRFYEQYF.

This clonotype has only a few counts. The chain's CDR3 is CASSHTSIITDTQYF. The CDR3 DNA follows: TGTGCCAGCAGCCATACCAGTATAATCACAGATACGCAGTATTTT. This chain uses TRBV3-1 with TRBJ2-3; no clear D gene. V was shortened by 3 bases and J by 2 bases, with 12 bases between the two germline ends. This CDR3 comprises 15 residues. Germline CDR1 reads LGHDT; CDR2 reads YNNKEL (reference sequence).